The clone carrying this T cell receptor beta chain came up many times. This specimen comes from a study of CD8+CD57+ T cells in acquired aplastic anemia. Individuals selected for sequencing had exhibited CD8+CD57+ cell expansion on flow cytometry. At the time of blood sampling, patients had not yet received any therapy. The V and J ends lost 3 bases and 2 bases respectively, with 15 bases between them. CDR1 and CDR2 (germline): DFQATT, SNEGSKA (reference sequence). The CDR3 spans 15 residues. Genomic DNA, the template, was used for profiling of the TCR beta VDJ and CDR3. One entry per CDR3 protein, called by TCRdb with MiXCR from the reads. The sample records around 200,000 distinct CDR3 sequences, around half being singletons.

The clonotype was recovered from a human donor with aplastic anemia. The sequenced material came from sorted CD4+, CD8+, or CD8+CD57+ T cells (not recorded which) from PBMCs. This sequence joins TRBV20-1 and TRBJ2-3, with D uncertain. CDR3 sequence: CSASRNLGNTDTQYF. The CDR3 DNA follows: TGCAGTGCTAGCCGCAACCTAGGAAACACAGATACGCAGTATTTT.